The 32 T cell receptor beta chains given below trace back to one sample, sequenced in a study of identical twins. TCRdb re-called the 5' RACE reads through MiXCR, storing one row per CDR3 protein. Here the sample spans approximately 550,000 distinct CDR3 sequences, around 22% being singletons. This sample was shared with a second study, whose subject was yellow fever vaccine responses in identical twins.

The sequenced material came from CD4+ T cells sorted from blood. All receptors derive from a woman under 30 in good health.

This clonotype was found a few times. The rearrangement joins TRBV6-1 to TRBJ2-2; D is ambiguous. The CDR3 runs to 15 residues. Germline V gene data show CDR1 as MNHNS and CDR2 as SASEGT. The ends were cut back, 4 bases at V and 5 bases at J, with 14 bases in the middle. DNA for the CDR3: TGTGCCAGCAGTGCTCGTCCGGACGTGACCGGGGAGCTGTTTTTT. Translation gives CASSARPDVTGELFF.

CDR3 coding DNA: TGTGCCAGCAGTTCCGACAGGAAGAACACCGGGGAGCTGTTTTTT. Residues: CASSSDRKNTGELFF. The chain uses TRBV12-3 or TRBV12-4 and TRBJ2-2, with D perhaps TRBD1 (6 bases). V shed 4 bases and J shed 1 base, with 10 bases lying between them. The CDR3 extends over 15 amino acids.

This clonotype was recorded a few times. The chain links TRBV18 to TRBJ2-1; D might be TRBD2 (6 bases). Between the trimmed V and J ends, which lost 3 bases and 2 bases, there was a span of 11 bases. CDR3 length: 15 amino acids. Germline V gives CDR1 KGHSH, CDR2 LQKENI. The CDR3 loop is CASSPGGGTYNEQFF. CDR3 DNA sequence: TGTGCCAGCTCACCGGGAGGAGGCACCTACAATGAGCAGTTCTTC.

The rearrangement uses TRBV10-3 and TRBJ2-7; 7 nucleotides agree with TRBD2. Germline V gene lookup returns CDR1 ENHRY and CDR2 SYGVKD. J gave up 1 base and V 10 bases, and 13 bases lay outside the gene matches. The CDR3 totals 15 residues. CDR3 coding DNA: TGTGCCACCGGGGACGAGGGCGGGGGATCCTACGAGCAGTACTTC. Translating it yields CATGDEGGGSYEQYF.

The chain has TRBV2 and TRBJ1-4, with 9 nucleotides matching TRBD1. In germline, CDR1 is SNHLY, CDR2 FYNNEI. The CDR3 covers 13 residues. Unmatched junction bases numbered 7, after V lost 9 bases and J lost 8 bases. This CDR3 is CASQGQGGEKLFF. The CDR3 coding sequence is TGTGCCAGTCAGGGACAGGGAGGGGAAAAACTGTTTTTT.

For the CDR3, the DNA is TGCGCCAGCAGCTTCCGGGACAGTGACTACGAGCAGTACGTC. Amino acids: CASSFRDSDYEQYV. The chain links TRBV5-1 to TRBJ2-7, with 7 bases aligning to TRBD1. This CDR3 has 14 residues. Per germline, CDR1 SGHRS and CDR2 YFSETQ. With V trimmed by 2 bases and J by 3 bases, 5 bases remained unmatched.

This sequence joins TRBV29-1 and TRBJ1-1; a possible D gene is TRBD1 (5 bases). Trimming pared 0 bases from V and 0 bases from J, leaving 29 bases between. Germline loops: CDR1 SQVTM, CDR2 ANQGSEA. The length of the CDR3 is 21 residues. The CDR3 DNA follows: TGCAGCGTTGAAGAATGGGAAGTTAGGGGAGAGGAGGGAAGGATGAACACTGAAGCTTTCTTT. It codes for CSVEEWEVRGEEGRMNTEAFF. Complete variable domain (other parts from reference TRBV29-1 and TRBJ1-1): SAVISQKPSRDICQRGTSLTIQCQVDSQVTMMFWYRQQPGQSLTLIATANQGSEATYESGFVIDKFPISRPNLTFSTLTVSNMSPEDSSIYLCSVEEWEVRGEEGRMNTEAFFGQGTRLTVV.

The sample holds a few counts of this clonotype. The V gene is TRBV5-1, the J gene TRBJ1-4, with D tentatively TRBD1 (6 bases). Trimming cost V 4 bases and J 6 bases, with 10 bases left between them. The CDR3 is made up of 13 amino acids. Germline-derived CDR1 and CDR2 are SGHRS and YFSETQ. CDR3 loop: CASSPGAYEKLFF. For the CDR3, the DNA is TGCGCCAGCAGCCCAGGGGCATATGAAAAACTGTTTTTT.

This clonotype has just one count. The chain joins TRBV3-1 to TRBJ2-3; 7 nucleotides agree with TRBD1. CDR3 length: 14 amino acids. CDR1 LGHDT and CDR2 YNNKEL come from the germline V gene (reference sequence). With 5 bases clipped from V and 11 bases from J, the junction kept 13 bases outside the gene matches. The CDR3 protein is CASSSGTDGLGQYF. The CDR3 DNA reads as TGTGCCAGCAGCTCCGGGACAGACGGCCTGGGGCAGTATTTT.

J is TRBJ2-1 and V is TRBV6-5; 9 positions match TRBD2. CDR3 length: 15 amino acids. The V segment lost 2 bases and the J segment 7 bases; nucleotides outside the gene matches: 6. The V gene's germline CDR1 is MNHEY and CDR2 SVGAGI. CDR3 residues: CASSYRLAVGNEQFF. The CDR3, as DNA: TGTGCCAGCAGTTACAGACTAGCGGTCGGGAATGAGCAGTTCTTC.

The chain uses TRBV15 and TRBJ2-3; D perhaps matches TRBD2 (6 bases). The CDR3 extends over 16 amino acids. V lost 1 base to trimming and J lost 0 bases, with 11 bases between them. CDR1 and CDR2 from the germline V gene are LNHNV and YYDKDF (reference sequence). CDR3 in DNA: TGTGCCACCAGCAGAGGTGCGGGGTTAAGCACAGATACGCAGTATTTT. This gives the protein CATSRGAGLSTDTQYF.

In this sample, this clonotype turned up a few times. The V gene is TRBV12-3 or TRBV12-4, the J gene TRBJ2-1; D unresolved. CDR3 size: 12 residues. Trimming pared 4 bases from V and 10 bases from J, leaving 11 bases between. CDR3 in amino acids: CASSSKVGEQFF. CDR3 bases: TGTGCCAGCAGTTCTAAGGTGGGCGAGCAGTTCTTC.

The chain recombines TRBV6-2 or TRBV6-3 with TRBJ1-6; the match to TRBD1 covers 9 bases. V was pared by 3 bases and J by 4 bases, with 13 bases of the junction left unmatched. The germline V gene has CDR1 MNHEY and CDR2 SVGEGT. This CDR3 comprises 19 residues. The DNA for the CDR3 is TGTGCCAGCAGTTATGTGGGACAGGGCATCGGGGGTTATAATTCACCCCTCCACTTT. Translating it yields CASSYVGQGIGGYNSPLHF.

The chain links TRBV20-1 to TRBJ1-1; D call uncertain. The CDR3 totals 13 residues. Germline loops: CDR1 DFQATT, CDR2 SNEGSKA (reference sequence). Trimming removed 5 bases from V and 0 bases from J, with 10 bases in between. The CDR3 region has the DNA TGCAGTGCTCATACTAGTTTGAACACTGAAGCTTTCTTT. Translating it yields CSAHTSLNTEAFF.

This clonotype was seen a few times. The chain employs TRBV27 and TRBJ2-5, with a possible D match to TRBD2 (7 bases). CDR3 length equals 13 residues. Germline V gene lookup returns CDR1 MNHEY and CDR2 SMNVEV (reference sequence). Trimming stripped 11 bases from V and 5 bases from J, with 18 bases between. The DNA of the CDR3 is TGTGCCGCTAGAGGGGGGGCGCGGGAGACCCAGTACTTC. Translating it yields CAARGGARETQYF.

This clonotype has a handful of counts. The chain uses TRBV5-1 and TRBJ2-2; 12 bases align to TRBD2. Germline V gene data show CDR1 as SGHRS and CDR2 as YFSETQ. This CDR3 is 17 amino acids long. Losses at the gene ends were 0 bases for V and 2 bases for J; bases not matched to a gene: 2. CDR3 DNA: TGCGCCAGCAGCTTGGGACTAGCGGGAGTAAACACCGGGGAGCTGTTTTTT. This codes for CASSLGLAGVNTGELFF.

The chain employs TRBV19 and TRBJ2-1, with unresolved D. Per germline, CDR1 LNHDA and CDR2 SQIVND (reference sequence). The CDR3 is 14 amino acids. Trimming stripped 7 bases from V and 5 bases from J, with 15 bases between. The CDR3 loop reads CASKGRNSDNEQFF. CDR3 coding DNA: TGTGCCAGTAAGGGCCGAAACAGCGACAATGAGCAGTTCTTC. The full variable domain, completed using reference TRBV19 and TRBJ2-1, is DGGITQSPKYLFRKEGQNVTLSCEQNLNHDAMYWYRQDPGQGLRLIYYSQIVNDFQKGDIAEGYSVSREKKESFPLTVTSAQKNPTAFYLCASKGRNSDNEQFFGPGTRLTVL.

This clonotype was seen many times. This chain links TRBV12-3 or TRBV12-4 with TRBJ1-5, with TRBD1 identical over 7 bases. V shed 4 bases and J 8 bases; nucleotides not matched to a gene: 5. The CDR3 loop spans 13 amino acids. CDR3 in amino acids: CASSSTGFKPQHF. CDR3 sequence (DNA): TGTGCCAGCAGTTCGACAGGGTTTAAGCCCCAGCATTTT.

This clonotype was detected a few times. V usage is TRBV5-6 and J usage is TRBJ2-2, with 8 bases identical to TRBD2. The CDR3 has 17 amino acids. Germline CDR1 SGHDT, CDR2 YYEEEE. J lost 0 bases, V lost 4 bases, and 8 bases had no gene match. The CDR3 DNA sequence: TGTGCCAGCAGCCGCCGGGGCGGGAGGACGAACACCGGGGAGCTGTTTTTT. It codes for CASSRRGGRTNTGELFF.

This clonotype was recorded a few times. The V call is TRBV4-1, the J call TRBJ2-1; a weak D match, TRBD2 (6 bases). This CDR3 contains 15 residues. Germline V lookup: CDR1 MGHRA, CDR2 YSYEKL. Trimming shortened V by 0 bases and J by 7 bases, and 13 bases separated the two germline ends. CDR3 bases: TGCGCCAGCAGCCAAGATTGGACTATAAGGAATGAGCAGTTCTTC. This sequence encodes CASSQDWTIRNEQFF.

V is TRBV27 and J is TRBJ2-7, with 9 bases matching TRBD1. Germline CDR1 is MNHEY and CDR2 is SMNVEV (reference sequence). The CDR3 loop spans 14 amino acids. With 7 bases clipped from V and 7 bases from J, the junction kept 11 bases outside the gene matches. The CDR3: CASNKGDRVGEQYF. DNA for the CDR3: TGTGCCAGCAACAAGGGGGACAGGGTGGGTGAGCAGTACTTC.

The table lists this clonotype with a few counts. The CDR3 DNA is TGCGCCAGCAGCGTTAGTAGTAATGAGCAGTTCTTC. Its protein product is CASSVSSNEQFF. The chain recombines TRBV5-1 with TRBJ2-1; no clear D gene. Trimming pared 4 bases from V and 7 bases from J, leaving 9 bases between. The CDR3 is 12 amino acids. Germline-derived CDR1 and CDR2 are SGHRS and YFSETQ.

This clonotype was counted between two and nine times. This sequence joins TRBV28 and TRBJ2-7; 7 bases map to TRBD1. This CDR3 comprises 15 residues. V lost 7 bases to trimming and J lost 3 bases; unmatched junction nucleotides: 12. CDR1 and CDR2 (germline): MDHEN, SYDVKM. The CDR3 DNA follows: TGTGCCAGCACCTCGACAGGGATGGTCTTCTACGAGCAGTACTTC. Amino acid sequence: CASTSTGMVFYEQYF.

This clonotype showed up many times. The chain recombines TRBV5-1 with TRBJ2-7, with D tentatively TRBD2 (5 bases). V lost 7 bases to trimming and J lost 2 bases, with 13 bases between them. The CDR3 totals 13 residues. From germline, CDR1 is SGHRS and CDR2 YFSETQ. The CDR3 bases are TGCGCCAGCTCGCGTGGGGAGACCTACGAGCAGTACTTC. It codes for CASSRGETYEQYF.

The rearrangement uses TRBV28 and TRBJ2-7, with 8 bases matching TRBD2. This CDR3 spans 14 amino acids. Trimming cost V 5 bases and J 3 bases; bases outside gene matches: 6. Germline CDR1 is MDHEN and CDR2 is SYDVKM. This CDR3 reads CASSIPGGIYEQYF. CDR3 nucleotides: TGTGCCAGCAGTATCCCGGGAGGGATCTACGAGCAGTACTTC.

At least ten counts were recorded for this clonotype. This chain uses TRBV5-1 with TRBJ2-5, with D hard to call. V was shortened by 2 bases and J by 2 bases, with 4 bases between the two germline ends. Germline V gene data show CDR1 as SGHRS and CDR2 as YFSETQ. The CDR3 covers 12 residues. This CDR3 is CASSFKQETQYF. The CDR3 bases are TGCGCCAGCAGCTTCAAACAAGAGACCCAGTACTTC. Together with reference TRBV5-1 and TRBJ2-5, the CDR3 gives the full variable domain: KAGVTQTPRYLIKTRGQQVTLSCSPISGHRSVSWYQQTPGQGLQFLFEYFSETQRNKGNFPGRFSGRQFSNSRSEMNVSTLELGDSALYLCASSFKQETQYFGPGTRLLVL.

The CDR3 loop is CASSLRGLAGGQETQYF. DNA of the CDR3: TGTGCCAGCAGTTTAAGGGGACTAGCGGGTGGGCAAGAGACCCAGTACTTC. The J gene is TRBJ2-5, the V gene TRBV27; TRBD2 agrees at 12 bases. The CDR3 spans 17 residues. Germline trimming cut 2 bases from V and 2 bases from J; bases unmatched to any gene: 6. The germline V gene encodes CDR1 MNHEY and CDR2 SMNVEV (reference sequence).

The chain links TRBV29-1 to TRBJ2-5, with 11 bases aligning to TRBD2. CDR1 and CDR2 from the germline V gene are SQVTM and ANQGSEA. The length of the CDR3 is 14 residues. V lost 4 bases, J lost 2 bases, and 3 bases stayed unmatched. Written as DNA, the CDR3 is TGCAGCGTTGGTCTAGCGGGGGGTCAAGAGACCCAGTACTTC. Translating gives CSVGLAGGQETQYF.

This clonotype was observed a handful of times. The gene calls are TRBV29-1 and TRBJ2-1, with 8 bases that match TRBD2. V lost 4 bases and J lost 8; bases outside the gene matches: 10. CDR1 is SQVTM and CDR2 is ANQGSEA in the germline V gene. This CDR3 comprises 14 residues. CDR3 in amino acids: CSVVGLGIDYEQFF. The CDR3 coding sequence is TGCAGCGTTGTGGGACTAGGCATTGATTATGAGCAGTTCTTC.

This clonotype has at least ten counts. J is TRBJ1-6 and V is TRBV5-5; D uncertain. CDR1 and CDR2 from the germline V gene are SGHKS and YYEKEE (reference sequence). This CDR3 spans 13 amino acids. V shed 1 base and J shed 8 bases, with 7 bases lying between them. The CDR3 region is CASSLLWDSPLHF. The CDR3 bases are TGTGCCAGCAGCTTGCTTTGGGATTCACCCCTCCACTTT.

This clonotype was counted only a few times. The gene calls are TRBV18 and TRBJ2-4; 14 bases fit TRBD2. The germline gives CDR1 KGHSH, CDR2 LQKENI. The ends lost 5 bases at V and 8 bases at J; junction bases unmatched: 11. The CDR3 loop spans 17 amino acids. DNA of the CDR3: TGTGCCAGCTCAGGAACGACTAGCGGGAGGGCCGTAGACATTCAGTACTTC. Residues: CASSGTTSGRAVDIQYF.

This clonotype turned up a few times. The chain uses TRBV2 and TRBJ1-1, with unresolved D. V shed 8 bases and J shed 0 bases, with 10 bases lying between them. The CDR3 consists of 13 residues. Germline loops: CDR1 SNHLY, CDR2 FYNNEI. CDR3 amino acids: CASGGIMNTEAFF. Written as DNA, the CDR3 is TGTGCCAGCGGCGGGATTATGAACACTGAAGCTTTCTTT. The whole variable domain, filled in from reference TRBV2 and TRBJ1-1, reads EPEVTQTPSHQVTQMGQEVILRCVPISNHLYFYWYRQILGQKVEFLVSFYNNEISEKSEIFDDQFSVERPDGSNFTLKIRSTKLEDSAMYFCASGGIMNTEAFFGQGTRLTVV.